The 10 T cell receptor beta chains below all came from one sample that was sequenced in a study of T-cell reconstitution after alpha-beta-depleted transplantation in children. For TCRbeta, the library was prepared with unique molecular identifiers. MiXCR, applied by TCRdb to the PCR reads, yields one record per CDR3 protein. Of 490,000 or so distinct CDR3 sequences in the sample, under 15% were seen once. This specimen was PBMCs from the stem cell graft donor, taken from the stem cell graft. These receptors were taken from a human donor who donated a stem cell graft to a child with combined immunodeficiency.

This clonotype appeared a few times. The rearrangement links TRBV6-5 to TRBJ1-1; D remains unclear. CDR1 is MNHEY, CDR2 SVGAGI, per germline. V gave up 0 bases and J gave up 3 bases, with 8 bases separating them. The CDR3 is 14 amino acids. The CDR3 DNA sequence: TGTGCCAGCAGTTACTCACACGGAGACACTGAAGCTTTCTTT. Protein sequence: CASSYSHGDTEAFF.

This clonotype was observed a handful of times. This chain connects TRBV7-2 to TRBJ2-5, with 9 bases matching TRBD2. V was pared by 2 bases and J by 0 bases, with 4 bases of the junction left unmatched. The length of the CDR3 is 16 residues. Germline V CDR1 and CDR2: SGHTA, FQGNSA. The CDR3 DNA reads as TGTGCCAGCAGCTTACTAGCGGGGTCTCACCAAGAGACCCAGTACTTC. This codes for CASSLLAGSHQETQYF.

This clonotype has at least ten counts. The chain links TRBV5-1 to TRBJ2-7; 10 bases are a match to TRBD2. Germline-derived CDR1 and CDR2 are SGHRS and YFSETQ. This CDR3 has 16 amino acids. The ends lost 7 bases at V and 5 bases at J; junction bases unmatched: 15. CDR3 DNA: TGCGCCAGCGTCCCAGGAGCGGGAGGGATCGACAACGAGCAGTACTTC. The encoded protein is CASVPGAGGIDNEQYF.

The CDR3 here is CASRVSYEQYF. The CDR3 DNA reads as TGTGCCTCGCGTGTCTCCTACGAGCAGTACTTC. The chain couples TRBV30 to TRBJ2-7; D gene unclear. Trimming pared 7 bases from V and 0 bases from J, leaving 7 bases between. The germline V gene encodes CDR1 GTSNPN and CDR2 SVGIG (reference sequence). The CDR3 length is 11 residues.

The chain uses TRBV7-6 and TRBJ2-7, with D possibly TRBD2 on 5 matching bases. Per the germline V gene, CDR1 is SGHVS and CDR2 is FNYEAQ. Deletions cut 0 bases from V and 0 bases from J, with 9 bases between. The CDR3 runs 15 residues. The DNA of the CDR3 is TGTGCCAGCAGCTTAGCCGAGGGCAGCTCCTACGAGCAGTACTTC. This sequence encodes CASSLAEGSSYEQYF.

In this sample, this clonotype turned up many times. The CDR3 protein is CATSRGLGLAGGPGTGELFF. In nucleotides, the CDR3 is TGTGCCACCAGCAGAGGGTTAGGACTAGCGGGGGGGCCAGGCACCGGGGAGCTGTTTTTT. The chain has TRBV15 and TRBJ2-2; TRBD2 aligns across 15 bases. CDR1 and CDR2 from the germline V gene are LNHNV and YYDKDF (reference sequence). The CDR3 runs 20 residues. J gave up 4 bases and V 1 base, and 10 bases lay outside the gene matches.

This clonotype came up many times. The V and J genes are TRBV29-1 and TRBJ2-7; 9 bases are shared with TRBD2. The germline gives CDR1 SQVTM, CDR2 ANQGSEA. The CDR3 is made up of 12 amino acids. The trim removed 6 bases at V and 3 bases at J, leaving 3 bases unmatched. The CDR3 protein is CSVSGGSYEQYF. In DNA, the CDR3 is TGCAGCGTGAGCGGGGGGAGCTACGAGCAGTACTTC.

V usage is TRBV7-7 and J usage is TRBJ2-2; D perhaps matches TRBD2 (5 bases). The germline V and J ends were trimmed by 1 base and 2 bases, with 11 bases remaining between them. The CDR3 loop spans 16 amino acids. Germline V gene data show CDR1 as SSHAT and CDR2 as FNYEAQ (reference sequence). CDR3 sequence reads: CASSLGLGLNTGELFF. CDR3 DNA sequence: TGTGCCAGCAGCTTAGGTCTCGGACTCAACACCGGGGAGCTGTTTTTT. Together with reference TRBV7-7 and TRBJ2-2, the CDR3 gives the full variable domain: GAGVSQSPRYKVTKRGQDVTLRCDPISSHATLYWYQQALGQGPEFLTYFNYEAQPDKSGLPSDRFSAERPEGSISTLTIQRTEQRDSAMYRCASSLGLGLNTGELFFGEGSRLTVL.

This chain connects TRBV3-1 to TRBJ1-3; D gene uncertain. V was trimmed by 0 bases and J by 0 bases, leaving 15 bases between them. The CDR3 totals 18 residues. CDR1 is LGHDT, CDR2 YNNKEL, per germline (reference sequence). In DNA form, the CDR3 reads TGTGCCAGCAGCCAAGATGTGGTATTCGTGGGCTCTGGAAACACCATATATTTT. Translated: CASSQDVVFVGSGNTIYF.

This clonotype has more than one count but fewer than ten. The chain combines TRBV12-3 or TRBV12-4 with TRBJ2-3; 9 bases agree with TRBD1. J gave up 4 bases and V 3 bases, and 14 bases lay outside the gene matches. This CDR3 is 18 amino acids long. CDR3 protein: CASSFHPVWDRAPDTQYF. The CDR3 coding sequence is TGTGCCAGCAGTTTCCACCCAGTGTGGGACAGGGCCCCAGATACGCAGTATTTT.